The 13 T cell receptor beta chains below come from one sample, sequenced in a study of T cells in Graves' hyperthyroidism and ophthalmopathy. TCR beta CDR3 region amplification was performed from RNA transcripts. Researchers ran a first-round RT-PCR on the TCR CDR3 using the HTBI primer set. TCRdb re-called the multiplex PCR reads with MiXCR, one entry per CDR3 protein. The repertoire includes hundreds of thousands of distinct CDR3 sequences, approximately 14% of them detected once, and about 14% sits in the top ten. Sequencing input: blood. These receptors were collected from a woman aged 18-29 years with Graves' hyperthyroidism.

On this clonotype: This clone may be a read error of a much larger clone one base away. The chain is built from TRBV7-2 and TRBJ2-7, with D perhaps TRBD1 (7 bases). The CDR3 is 14 residues long. The germline V gene has CDR1 SGHTA and CDR2 FQGNSA. The chain's CDR3 is CASSMRDSSYEEYF. The CDR3 region has the DNA TGTGCCAGCAGCATGCGGGACAGCTCCTACGAGGAGTACTTC.

The chain has TRBV6-1 and TRBJ2-7; TRBD2 aligns across 16 bases. Germline V gene lookup returns CDR1 MNHNS and CDR2 SASEGT. CDR3 length equals 17 residues. V gave up 6 bases and J gave up 0 bases; unmatched junction bases: 5. The CDR3 loop is CASRKGLAGGSSYEQYF. The CDR3 DNA reads as TGTGCCAGCAGGAAGGGACTAGCGGGAGGGTCCTCCTACGAGCAGTACTTC.

The chain links TRBV19 to TRBJ2-7, with a weak D call TRBD1 (6 bases). The V and J ends lost 5 bases and 4 bases respectively, with 12 bases between them. Germline-derived CDR1 and CDR2 are LNHDA and SQIVND (reference sequence). This CDR3 comprises 13 residues. CDR3 nucleotides: TGTGCCAGTAGTTATGGACAGCGATACGAGCAGTACTTC. This sequence encodes CASSYGQRYEQYF.

As for this clonotype: A much larger clone differs from this one at a single base, so this may be a read error. The chain is built from TRBV20-1 and TRBJ2-1; the D is unclear. Per the germline V gene, CDR1 is DFQATT and CDR2 is SNEGSKA (reference sequence). This CDR3 is built from 16 residues. The CDR3 is CSARDMQSSSYNEQLF. The CDR3 DNA is TGCAGTGCTAGAGATATGCAATCGAGCTCCTACAATGAGCAGCTCTTC.

This clonotype turned up a few times. This chain connects TRBV4-3 to TRBJ1-1; D uncertain. Germline-derived CDR1 and CDR2 are LGHNA and YSLEER. Trimming stripped 0 bases from V and 4 bases from J, with 15 bases between. The CDR3 sequence is 16 residues long. The CDR3, as DNA: TGCGCCAGCAGCCAAGATCGGTGGGCGGGCGTCACTGAAGCTTTCTTT. This encodes CASSQDRWAGVTEAFF.

This clonotype was recorded many times. The chain employs TRBV9 and TRBJ2-5; no firm D call. The CDR3 length is 15 residues. The V end was cut by 0 bases, the J end by 4 bases, with 13 bases between. Germline values: CDR1 SGDLS, CDR2 YYNGEE. CDR3: CASSVEAALGETQYF. CDR3 DNA: TGTGCCAGCAGCGTAGAGGCAGCCCTGGGAGAGACCCAGTACTTC.

This clonotype was observed a handful of times. The chain has TRBV28 and TRBJ1-2, with TRBD1 as a possible D gene (5 bases). Germline CDR1 MDHEN, CDR2 SYDVKM. The CDR3 has 15 residues. Trimming shortened V by 6 bases and J by 2 bases, and 16 bases separated the two germline ends. CDR3 DNA sequence: TGTGCCAGCAGGATATTGACAGATGGAAACTATGGCTACACCTTC. This encodes CASRILTDGNYGYTF.

This clonotype has more than one count but fewer than ten. V is TRBV20-1 and J is TRBJ1-3; the match to TRBD1 covers 10 bases. Losses at the gene ends were 6 bases for V and 0 bases for J; bases not matched to a gene: 8. The CDR3 is 16 residues long. From germline, CDR1 is DFQATT and CDR2 SNEGSKA (reference sequence). The CDR3 DNA is TGCAGTGCCACCCGGGACAGGGGTTACTCTGGAAACACCATATATTTT. This gives the protein CSATRDRGYSGNTIYF.

J is TRBJ2-1 and V is TRBV20-1, with 15 nucleotides matching TRBD2. Germline assignment: CDR1 DFQATT and CDR2 SNEGSKA (reference sequence). J lost 9 bases, V lost 3 bases, and 9 bases had no gene match. The CDR3 is 16 amino acids. The CDR3 loop reads CSASFGLAGGPGEQFF. The CDR3 nucleotides read TGCAGTGCTAGCTTCGGACTAGCGGGAGGGCCTGGTGAGCAGTTCTTC.

This clonotype was counted only a few times. The CDR3 DNA sequence: TGTGCCAGTAGTATCATGCAGGGCTGGAGCGGGGAGCTGTTTTTT. Its protein product is CASSIMQGWSGELFF. The chain links TRBV19 to TRBJ2-2; D perhaps matches TRBD1 (5 bases). This CDR3 spans 15 amino acids. Germline V gene lookup returns CDR1 LNHDA and CDR2 SQIVND (reference sequence). Trimming took off 3 bases at V and 7 bases at J, with 15 bases between the two ends.

This clonotype was observed many times. V is TRBV28 and J is TRBJ1-2; tentatively, D is TRBD1 (6 bases). The V gene's germline CDR1 is MDHEN and CDR2 SYDVKM. V lost 5 bases to trimming and J lost 1 base, with 14 bases between them. CDR3 length: 15 amino acids. The DNA for the CDR3 is TGTGCCAGCAGTCTCTCAGGGGAGATTAACTATGGCTACACCTTC. It encodes CASSLSGEINYGYTF.

This clonotype was seen more than once but under ten times. A much larger clone lies one base from this, so it may be a read error. This chain uses TRBV7-2 with TRBJ1-6; D perhaps matches TRBD1 (5 bases). This CDR3 has 16 residues. Trimming stripped 6 bases from V and 7 bases from J, with 19 bases between. Germline V gene sequence: CDR1 SGHTA, CDR2 FQGNSA. For the CDR3, the DNA is TGTGCCAGCAGAGGGGAGAGGGGCACCGCAAATTCACCCCTCCACTTT. This sequence encodes CASRGERGTANSPLHF.

At least ten counts were recorded for this clonotype. The chain carries TRBV5-1 and TRBJ1-2; perhaps TRBD1 as D (5 bases). This CDR3 spans 14 amino acids. V was shortened by 4 bases and J by 7 bases, with 17 bases between the two germline ends. Germline CDR1 and CDR2: SGHRS and YFSETQ. DNA for the CDR3: TGCGCCAGCAGCGCCTTACAGGAGTCGGGTGGCTACACCTTC. Protein sequence: CASSALQESGGYTF.